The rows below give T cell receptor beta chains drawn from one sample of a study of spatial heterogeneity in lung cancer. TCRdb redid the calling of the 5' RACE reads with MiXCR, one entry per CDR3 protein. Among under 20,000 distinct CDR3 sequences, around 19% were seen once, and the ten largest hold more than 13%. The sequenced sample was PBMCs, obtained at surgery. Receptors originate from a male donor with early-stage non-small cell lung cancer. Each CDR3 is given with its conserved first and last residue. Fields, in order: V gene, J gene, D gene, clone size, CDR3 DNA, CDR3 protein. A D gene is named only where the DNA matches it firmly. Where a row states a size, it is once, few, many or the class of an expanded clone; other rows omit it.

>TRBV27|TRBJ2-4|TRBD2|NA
TGTGCCAGCAGCCCGGGGACTAGCGAGGTGTCCGAGGTCAAAAACATTCAGTACTTC
CASSPGTSEVSEVKNIQYF
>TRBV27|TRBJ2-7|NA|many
TGTGCCAGCAGCATAAACGGACAGTCAAACGAGCAGTACTTC
CASSINGQSNEQYF
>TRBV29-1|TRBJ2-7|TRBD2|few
TGCAGCGTTGGCGGGGGGAGCCCCTACGAGCAGTACTTC
CSVGGGSPYEQYF
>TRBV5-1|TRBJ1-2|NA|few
TGCGCCAGCAGCGTAGGACATTCTTCGAGTACTTTCAGCTATGGCTACACCTTC
CASSVGHSSSTFSYGYTF
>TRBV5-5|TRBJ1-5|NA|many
TGTGCCAGCAGCGGCTTGGATCAGCCCCAGCATTTT
CASSGLDQPQHF
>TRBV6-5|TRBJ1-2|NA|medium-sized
TGTGCCAGCAGTCGGAGGTTCGGGGCGACTAACTATGGCTACACCTTC
CASSRRFGATNYGYTF
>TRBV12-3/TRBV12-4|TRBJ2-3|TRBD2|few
TGTGCCAGCAGCCAGGGACTAGCGGGGGGCACAGATACGCAGTATTTT
CASSQGLAGGTDTQYF
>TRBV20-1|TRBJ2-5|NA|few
TGCAGTGCTACCTCGGGTGAACAGCAAGAGACCCAGTACTTC
CSATSGEQQETQYF
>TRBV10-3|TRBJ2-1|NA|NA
TGTGCCATCAGTGAGAGTCACAATGAGCAGTTCTTC
CAISESHNEQFF
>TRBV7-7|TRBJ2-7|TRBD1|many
TGTGCTAGCAGTCGGGACAGGGGGAACTACGAGCAGTACTTC
CASSRDRGNYEQYF
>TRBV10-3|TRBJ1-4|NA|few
TGTGCCATCAGTGAAGGGAGGGGCGTCGAAAAACTGTTTTTT
CAISEGRGVEKLFF
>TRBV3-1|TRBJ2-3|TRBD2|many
TGTGCCAGCAGCTCGGGACTAGCGGGGGAAGATACGCAGTATTTT
CASSSGLAGEDTQYF
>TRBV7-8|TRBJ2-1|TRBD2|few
TGTGCCAGCAGCTCCCCCCGCGGGGGGATTTCCTACAATGAGCAGTTCTTC
CASSSPRGGISYNEQFF
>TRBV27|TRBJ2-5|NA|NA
TGTGCCAGCAGTTTAATTAGAGAGACCCAGTACTTC
CASSLIRETQYF
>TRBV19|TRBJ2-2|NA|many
TGTGCCAGTAGTATTTTCCTGTGGGGTCTGAGCACCGGGGAGCTGTTTTTT
CASSIFLWGLSTGELFF
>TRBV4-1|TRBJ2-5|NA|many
TGCGCCAGCAGCCAAGATACGAAAGGGGGGGGCGCGGAGACCCAGTACTTC
CASSQDTKGGGAETQYF
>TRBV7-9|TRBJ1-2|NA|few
TGTGCCAGCAGCTCCCCTTCCGGCTACACCTTC
CASSSPSGYTF
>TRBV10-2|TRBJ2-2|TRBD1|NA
TGCGCCAGCAGAGACACCGGGACAGGGTCCGCCGGGGAGCTGTTTTTT
CASRDTGTGSAGELFF
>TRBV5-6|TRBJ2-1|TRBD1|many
TGTGCCAGCAGCCGGGACAGGCCGAGTAGGCAGTTCTTC
CASSRDRPSRQFF